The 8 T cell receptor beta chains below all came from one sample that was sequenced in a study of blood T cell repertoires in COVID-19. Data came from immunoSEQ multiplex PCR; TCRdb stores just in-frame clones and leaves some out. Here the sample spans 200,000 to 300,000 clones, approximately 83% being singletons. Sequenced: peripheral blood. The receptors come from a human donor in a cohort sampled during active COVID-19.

The CDR3 DNA reads as TGTGCCAGCAGCGAGACAGCCAGCAATCAGCCCCAGCATTTT. Protein sequence: CASSETASNQPQHF. The J gene is TRBJ1-5, the V gene TRBV6-4; tentative D call: TRBD1 (5 bases). Trimming took off 6 bases at V and 1 base at J, with 10 bases between the two ends. In germline, CDR1 is MRHNA, CDR2 SNTAGT. The CDR3 covers 14 residues.

DNA of the CDR3: TGTGCCAGCAGCCCTGGGACAGGGCCGGTATTGAATTCACCCCTCCACTTT. Translated, it gives CASSPGTGPVLNSPLHF. The rearrangement uses TRBV5-6 and TRBJ1-6; 9 bases match TRBD1. V shed 4 bases and J 7 bases; nucleotides not matched to a gene: 12. CDR1 is SGHDT and CDR2 is YYEEEE in the germline V gene. The CDR3 sequence is 17 residues long.

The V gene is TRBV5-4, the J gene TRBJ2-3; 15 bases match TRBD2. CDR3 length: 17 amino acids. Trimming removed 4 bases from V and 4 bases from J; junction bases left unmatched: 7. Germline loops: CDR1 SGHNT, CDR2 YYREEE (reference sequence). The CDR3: CASSPGLAGGISDTQYF. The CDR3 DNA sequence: TGTGCCAGCAGCCCGGGACTAGCGGGAGGAATTTCAGATACGCAGTATTTT.

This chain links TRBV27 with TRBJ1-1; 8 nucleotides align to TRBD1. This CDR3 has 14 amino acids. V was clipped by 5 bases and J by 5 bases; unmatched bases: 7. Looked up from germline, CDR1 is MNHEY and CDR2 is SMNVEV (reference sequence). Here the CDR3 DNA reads TGTGCCAGCAGTAGCGACAGGGGTGGGACTGAAGCTTTCTTT. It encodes CASSSDRGGTEAFF.

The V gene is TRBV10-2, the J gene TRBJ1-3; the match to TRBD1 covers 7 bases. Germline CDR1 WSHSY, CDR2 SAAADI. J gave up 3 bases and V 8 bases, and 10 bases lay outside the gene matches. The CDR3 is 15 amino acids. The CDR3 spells CASEETGLVGNTIYF. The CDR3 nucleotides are TGCGCCAGCGAAGAGACAGGGCTCGTTGGAAACACCATATATTTT.

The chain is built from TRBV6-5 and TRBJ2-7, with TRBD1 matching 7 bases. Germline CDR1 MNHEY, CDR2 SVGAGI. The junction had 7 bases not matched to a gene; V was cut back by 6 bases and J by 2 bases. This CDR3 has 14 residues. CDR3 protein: CASRPPTGTYEQYF. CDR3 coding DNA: TGTGCCAGCAGACCCCCGACAGGGACCTACGAGCAGTACTTC.

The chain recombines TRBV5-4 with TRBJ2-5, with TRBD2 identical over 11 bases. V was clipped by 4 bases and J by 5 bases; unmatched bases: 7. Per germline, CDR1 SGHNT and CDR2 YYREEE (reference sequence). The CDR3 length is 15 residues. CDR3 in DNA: TGTGCCAGCAGCCATAGCGGGGGGGCGGTGGAGACCCAGTACTTC. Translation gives CASSHSGGAVETQYF.

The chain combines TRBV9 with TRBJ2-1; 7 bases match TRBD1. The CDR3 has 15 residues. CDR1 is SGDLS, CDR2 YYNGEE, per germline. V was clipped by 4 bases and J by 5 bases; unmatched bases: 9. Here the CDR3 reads CASSSDRRSHNEQFF. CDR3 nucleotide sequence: TGTGCCAGCAGCTCGGACAGGAGGTCACACAATGAGCAGTTCTTC.